These T cell receptor beta chains were read from a single sample in a study of shared clonotypes between healthy human individuals. Assay used: immunoSEQ multiplex PCR; TCRdb lists only in-frame clones, some missing. The data hold 900,000 to 1,200,000 clones, with 70% to 80% observed a single time. Sequencing used memory CD4+ T cells from PBMCs. These receptors all stem from a young man in good health. Some clones in this sample may be carry-over from other donors' samples. CDR3s include the opening cysteine and the closing phenylalanine or tryptophan. D genes are given only for firm matches. Rows give clone size only sometimes, using once, few, many, or a class for an expanded clone.

V: TRBV7-8; D: -; size: -; J: TRBJ2-2; DNA: TGTGCCAGCAGGGATTCGAACACCGGGGAGCTGTTTTTT; CDR3: CASRDSNTGELFF
V: TRBV5-1; D: -; size: once; J: TRBJ2-7; DNA: TGCGCCAGCAGCTTGGTGGACGAAAACTCCTACGAGCAGTACTTC; CDR3: CASSLVDENSYEQYF
V: TRBV2; D: -; size: -; J: TRBJ2-5; DNA: TGTGCCAGCAGTGAAGCCCTAGAACCTATACGGGAGACCCAGTACTTC; CDR3: CASSEALEPIRETQYF
V: TRBV9; D: -; size: -; J: TRBJ2-7; DNA: TGTGCCAGCACCGACTACGAGCAGTACTTC; CDR3: CASTDYEQYF
V: TRBV25-1; D: TRBD1; size: -; J: TRBJ2-5; DNA: TGTGCCAGCACCTACAGGGGAGAGACCCAGTACTTC; CDR3: CASTYRGETQYF
V: TRBV4-2; D: -; size: once; J: TRBJ2-7; DNA: TGTGCCAGCAGCCCACCCTTAAAAGGGGAATACGAGCAGTACTTC; CDR3: CASSPPLKGEYEQYF
V: TRBV28; D: -; size: -; J: TRBJ2-7; DNA: TGTGCCAGCACCCCAGGAACCACTCACGAGCAGTACTTC; CDR3: CASTPGTTHEQYF
V: TRBV6-6; D: -; size: -; J: TRBJ2-5; DNA: TGTGCCAGCAACCGACGACAGGTCCAAGAGACCCAGTACTTC; CDR3: CASNRRQVQETQYF
V: TRBV2; D: -; size: once; J: TRBJ2-2; DNA: TGTGCCAGCAGTGTCCTGGTGGGGACCGGGGAGCTGTTTTTT; CDR3: CASSVLVGTGELFF
V: TRBV9; D: TRBD1; size: -; J: TRBJ2-4; DNA: TGTGCCAGCAGTGATGGCGGGACAGGCAACTTC; CDR3: CASSDGGTGNF
V: TRBV14; D: TRBD1; size: once; J: TRBJ1-4; DNA: TGTGCCAGCAGCCAATCCGGCAGGGGGCTCTACGGGGAAAAACTGTTTTTT; CDR3: CASSQSGRGLYGEKLFF
V: TRBV18; D: -; size: -; J: TRBJ1-1; DNA: TGTGCCAGCTCACCCTACCTGGACACTGAAGCTTTCTTT; CDR3: CASSPYLDTEAFF
V: TRBV7-3; D: -; size: -; J: TRBJ1-2; DNA: TGTGCCAGCAGCCCGACTACGGGCTATGGCTACACCTTC; CDR3: CASSPTTGYGYTF
V: TRBV7-3; D: TRBD2; size: -; J: TRBJ2-7; DNA: TGTGCCAGCAGCTTAGAAGCGGGGCACGCCTACGAGCAGTACTTC; CDR3: CASSLEAGHAYEQYF
V: TRBV6-5; D: -; size: few; J: TRBJ1-2; DNA: TGTGCCAGCAGTTACAGGGACCGAAACTATGGCTACACCTTC; CDR3: CASSYRDRNYGYTF
V: TRBV5-4; D: -; size: -; J: TRBJ1-3; DNA: TGTGCCAGCAGCCGTTCTAGCGTCGGAAACACCATATATTTT; CDR3: CASSRSSVGNTIYF
V: TRBV5-1; D: -; size: -; J: TRBJ2-5; DNA: TGCGCCAGCAGCTTGGCTCGGGTCTCGGAGACCCAGTACTTC; CDR3: CASSLARVSETQYF
V: TRBV19; D: TRBD2; size: -; J: TRBJ2-3; DNA: TGTGCCAGTAGGTTAGCGGGAGTTACAGATACGCAGTATTTT; CDR3: CASRLAGVTDTQYF
V: TRBV29-1; D: TRBD1; size: many; J: TRBJ2-1; DNA: TGCAGCGTGGACAGGGCTGGAAATGAGCAGTTCTTC; CDR3: CSVDRAGNEQFF
V: TRBV30; D: TRBD1; size: few; J: TRBJ2-7; DNA: TGTGCCTGCTCCAGGGGGTCGACCTACGAGCAGTACTTC; CDR3: CACSRGSTYEQYF
V: TRBV5-4; D: -; size: many; J: TRBJ1-3; DNA: TGTGCCAGCAGCTTGGGGCCGGCGTCTGGAAACACCATATATTTT; CDR3: CASSLGPASGNTIYF
V: TRBV9; D: -; size: once; J: TRBJ2-3; DNA: TGTGCCAGCAGCGTAGATAACGCGTTGGGAGATACGCAGTATTTT; CDR3: CASSVDNALGDTQYF
V: TRBV10-3; D: -; size: -; J: TRBJ2-5; DNA: TGTGCCATTAAGGGATTCGGAGAGACCCAGTACTTC; CDR3: CAIKGFGETQYF
V: TRBV2; D: -; size: -; J: TRBJ2-7; DNA: TGTGCCAGCAGCGCGCCTTTCGGGGGAGGAAGCTACGAGCAGTACTTC; CDR3: CASSAPFGGGSYEQYF
V: TRBV11-2; D: -; size: once; J: TRBJ2-5; DNA: TGTGCCAGCAGCTTCGACGGGAGTGTCGGAGAGACCCAGTACTTC; CDR3: CASSFDGSVGETQYF
V: TRBV5-8; D: -; size: -; J: TRBJ2-7; DNA: TGTGCCAGCAGCTTGTCGCGGTGGCAGTACTTC; CDR3: CASSLSRWQYF
V: TRBV5-4; D: -; size: -; J: TRBJ1-1; DNA: TGTGCCAGCAGCTACGGGGGGCCGCAAAGTCCGACTGAAGCTTTCTTT; CDR3: CASSYGGPQSPTEAFF
V: TRBV5-4; D: -; size: -; J: TRBJ2-2; DNA: TGTGCCAGCAGCTTGGGTGCCGGAGCGAACACCGGGGAGCTGTTTTTT; CDR3: CASSLGAGANTGELFF
V: TRBV5-8; D: -; size: -; J: TRBJ1-1; DNA: TGTGCCAGCAGCAGCGTCGTAGAAGCTTTCTTT; CDR3: CASSSVVEAFF
V: TRBV2; D: TRBD2; size: few; J: TRBJ2-6; DNA: TGTGCCAGCAGTGGTCCTAGCGGGAGGGCTGGGGCCAACGTCCTGACTTTC; CDR3: CASSGPSGRAGANVLTF
V: TRBV5-4; D: TRBD1; size: -; J: TRBJ1-1; DNA: TGTGCCAGCAGCAGAGGGACAGGGGGCGCTGGGACTGAAGCTTTCTTT; CDR3: CASSRGTGGAGTEAFF
V: TRBV29-1; D: TRBD1; size: -; J: TRBJ2-2; DNA: TGCAGCGTTTCGGACAGGGGTACCGGGGAGCTGTTTTTT; CDR3: CSVSDRGTGELFF
V: TRBV14; D: TRBD2; size: -; J: TRBJ2-1; DNA: TGTGCCAGCAGCCCCGGGACTAGCCCTCTTGGCTACAATGAGCAGTTCTTC; CDR3: CASSPGTSPLGYNEQFF
V: TRBV28; D: TRBD1; size: few; J: TRBJ1-5; DNA: TGTGCCAGCAGGACCGGGACAGGGGGCGCCGGGACCATAAATCAGCCCCAGCATTTT; CDR3: CASRTGTGGAGTINQPQHF
V: TRBV5-1; D: -; size: -; J: TRBJ1-5; DNA: TGCGCCAGCAGCTTGGTAGGGGGGGATCAGCCCCAGCATTTT; CDR3: CASSLVGGDQPQHF
V: TRBV19; D: TRBD1; size: few; J: TRBJ1-1; DNA: TGTGCCAGTAGTCTTGGACAGGGGACTGAAGCTTTCTTT; CDR3: CASSLGQGTEAFF
V: TRBV5-4; D: -; size: -; J: TRBJ1-1; DNA: TGTGCCAGCAGCTTGCGGCAGACTGAAGCTTTCTTT; CDR3: CASSLRQTEAFF
V: TRBV5-1; D: TRBD2; size: once; J: TRBJ2-1; DNA: TGCGCCAGCAGCCTAGCGGGAGGACACAATGAGCAGTTCTTC; CDR3: CASSLAGGHNEQFF
V: TRBV5-1; D: -; size: -; J: TRBJ1-2; DNA: TGCGCCAGCAGCTTGGCCACCCAGGGGAGGGGCTATGGCTACACCTTC; CDR3: CASSLATQGRGYGYTF
V: TRBV7-9; D: -; size: few; J: TRBJ1-1; DNA: TGTGCCAGCAGCTTGAACACTGAAGCTTTCTTT; CDR3: CASSLNTEAFF
V: TRBV19; D: -; size: -; J: TRBJ1-5; DNA: TGTGCCAGTAGTAATCAGGGTTGGAGCAATCAGCCCCAGCATTTT; CDR3: CASSNQGWSNQPQHF
V: TRBV6-1; D: -; size: -; J: TRBJ1-5; DNA: TGTGCCAGCAGTGAAACGACAGTCTATCAGCCCCAGCATTTT; CDR3: CASSETTVYQPQHF
V: TRBV7-7; D: TRBD1; size: -; J: TRBJ2-3; DNA: TGTGCCAGCAGCCGAGGACAGGGCGGTACGCAGTATTTT; CDR3: CASSRGQGGTQYF
V: TRBV6-1; D: TRBD1; size: few; J: TRBJ1-5; DNA: TGTGCCAGCAGTGGACAGGGGAATAGCAATCAGCCCCAGCATTTT; CDR3: CASSGQGNSNQPQHF
V: TRBV9; D: -; size: -; J: TRBJ2-7; DNA: TGTGCCAGCAGCCAGGGACCGCAGACCTACGAGCAGTACTTC; CDR3: CASSQGPQTYEQYF
V: TRBV28; D: TRBD1; size: few; J: TRBJ1-4; DNA: TGTGCCAGCAGTGGGGCGGGACAGGGAACTAATGAAAAACTGTTTTTT; CDR3: CASSGAGQGTNEKLFF
V: TRBV7-2; D: -; size: many; J: TRBJ2-5; DNA: TGTGCCAGCAGCCCATTCCATGGGGAGACCCAGTACTTC; CDR3: CASSPFHGETQYF
V: TRBV28; D: -; size: -; J: TRBJ1-4; DNA: TGTGCCAGCAGCCCCCCTGATGGGGGTAATGAAAAACTGTTTTTT; CDR3: CASSPPDGGNEKLFF
V: TRBV7-3; D: TRBD1; size: -; J: TRBJ2-1; DNA: TGTGCCAGCAGTTCCACAGGGGCCGGTTACAATGAGCAGTTCTTC; CDR3: CASSSTGAGYNEQFF
V: TRBV4-3; D: -; size: -; J: TRBJ2-7; DNA: TGCGCCAGCAGCCAAGAACCGGACACCTACGAGCAGTACTTC; CDR3: CASSQEPDTYEQYF
V: TRBV4-1; D: -; size: -; J: TRBJ2-3; DNA: TGCGCCAGCAGCCTCATCGGTTCGGATACGCAGTATTTT; CDR3: CASSLIGSDTQYF